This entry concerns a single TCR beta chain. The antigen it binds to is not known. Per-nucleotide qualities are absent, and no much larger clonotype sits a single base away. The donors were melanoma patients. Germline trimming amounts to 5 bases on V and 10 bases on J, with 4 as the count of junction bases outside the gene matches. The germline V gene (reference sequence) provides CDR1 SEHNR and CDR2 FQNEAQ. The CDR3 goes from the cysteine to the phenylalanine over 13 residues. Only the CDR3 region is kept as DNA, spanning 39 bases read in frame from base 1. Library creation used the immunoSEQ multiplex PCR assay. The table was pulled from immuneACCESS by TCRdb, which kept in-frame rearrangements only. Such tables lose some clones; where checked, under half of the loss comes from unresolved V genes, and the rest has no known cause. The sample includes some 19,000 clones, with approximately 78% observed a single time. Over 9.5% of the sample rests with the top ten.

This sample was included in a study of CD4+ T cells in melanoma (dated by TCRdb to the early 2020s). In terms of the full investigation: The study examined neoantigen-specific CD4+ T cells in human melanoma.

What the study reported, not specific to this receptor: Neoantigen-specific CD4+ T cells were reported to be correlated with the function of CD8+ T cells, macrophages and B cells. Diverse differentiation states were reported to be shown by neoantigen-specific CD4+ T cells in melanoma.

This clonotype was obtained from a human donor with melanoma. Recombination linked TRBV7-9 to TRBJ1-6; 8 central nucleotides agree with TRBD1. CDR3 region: CASSMRQGSPLHF. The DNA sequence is TGTGCCAGCAGCATGAGACAGGGGTCACCCCTCCACTTT.